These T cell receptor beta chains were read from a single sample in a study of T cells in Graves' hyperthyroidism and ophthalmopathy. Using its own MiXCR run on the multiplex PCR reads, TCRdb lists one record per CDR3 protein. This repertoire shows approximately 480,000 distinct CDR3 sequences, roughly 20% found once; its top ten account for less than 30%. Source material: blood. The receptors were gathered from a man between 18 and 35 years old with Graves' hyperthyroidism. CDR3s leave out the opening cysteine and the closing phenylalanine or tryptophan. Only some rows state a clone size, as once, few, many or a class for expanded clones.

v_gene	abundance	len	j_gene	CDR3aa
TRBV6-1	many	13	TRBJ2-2	ASSRLAGGPGELF
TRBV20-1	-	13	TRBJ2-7	SAVPRRDRAYEQY
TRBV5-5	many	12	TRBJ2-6	ASGTDSGANVLT
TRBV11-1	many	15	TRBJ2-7	ASSSYAQGHSSYEQY
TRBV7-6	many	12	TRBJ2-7	ASSLDRGVGEQY
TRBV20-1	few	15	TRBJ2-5	SRPSPRLAGEGETQY
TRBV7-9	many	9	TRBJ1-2	ASSLFGGYT
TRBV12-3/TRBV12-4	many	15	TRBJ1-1	ASRPRQGPLGGTEAF
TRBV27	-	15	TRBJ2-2	ASNKVGLPANTGELF
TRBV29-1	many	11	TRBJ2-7	SVAGAGRYEQY
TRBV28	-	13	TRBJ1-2	ASSENRGLDYGYT
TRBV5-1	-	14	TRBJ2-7	ASSLDPGPDAYEQY
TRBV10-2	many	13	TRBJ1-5	ATLQGDRRNQPQH
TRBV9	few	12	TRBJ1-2	ASSAHPDSYGYT
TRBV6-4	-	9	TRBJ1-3	ASIEGTTIY
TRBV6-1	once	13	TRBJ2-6	ASRPDSSGANVLT
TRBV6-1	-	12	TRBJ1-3	ASSERSSGNTIY
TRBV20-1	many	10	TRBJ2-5	SAGGSGGTQY
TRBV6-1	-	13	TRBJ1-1	ASSPFTEGNTEAF
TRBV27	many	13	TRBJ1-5	ASSLSWQGGQPQH
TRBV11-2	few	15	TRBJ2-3	ASSPLAAGVPGDTQY
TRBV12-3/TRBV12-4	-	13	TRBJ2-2	ASSRRDWNTGELF
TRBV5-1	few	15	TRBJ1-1	ASSLGLPGNMNTEAF
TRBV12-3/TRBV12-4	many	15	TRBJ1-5	ASSLGTVPYSNQPQH
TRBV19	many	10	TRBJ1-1	ASSGGSDEAF
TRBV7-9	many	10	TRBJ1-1	ASSSTGKEAF
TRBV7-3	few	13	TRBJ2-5	ASSLGTGGLKTQY
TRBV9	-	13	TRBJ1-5	ASSPDPTADQPQH
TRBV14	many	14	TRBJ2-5	ASSHAQTGVHETQY
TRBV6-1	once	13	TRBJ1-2	ASSRGVQANYGYT
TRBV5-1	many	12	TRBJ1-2	AGRREGAAYGYT
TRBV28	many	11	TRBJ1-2	ASSLSSEYGYT
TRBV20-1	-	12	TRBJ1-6	SARTGPILSPLH
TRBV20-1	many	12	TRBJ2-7	SARRRRGTYEQY
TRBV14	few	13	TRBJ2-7	ASSLLETPSYEQY